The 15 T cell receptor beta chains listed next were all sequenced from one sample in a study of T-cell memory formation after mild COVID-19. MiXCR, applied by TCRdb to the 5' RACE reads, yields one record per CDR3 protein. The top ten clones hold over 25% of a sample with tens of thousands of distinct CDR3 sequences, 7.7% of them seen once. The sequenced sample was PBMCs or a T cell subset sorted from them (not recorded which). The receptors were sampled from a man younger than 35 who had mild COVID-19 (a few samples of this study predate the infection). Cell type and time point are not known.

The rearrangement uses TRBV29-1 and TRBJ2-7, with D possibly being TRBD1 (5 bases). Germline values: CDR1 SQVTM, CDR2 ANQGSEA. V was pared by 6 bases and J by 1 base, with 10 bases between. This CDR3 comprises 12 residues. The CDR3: CSVKTVSYEQYF. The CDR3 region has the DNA TGCAGCGTCAAGACAGTATCCTACGAGCAGTACTTC.

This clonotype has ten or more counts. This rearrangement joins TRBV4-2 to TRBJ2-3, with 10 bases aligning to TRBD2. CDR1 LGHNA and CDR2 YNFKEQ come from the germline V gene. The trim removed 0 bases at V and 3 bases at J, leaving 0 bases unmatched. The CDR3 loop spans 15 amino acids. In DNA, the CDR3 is TGTGCCAGCAGCCAAGAGGGACTAGCGACAGATACGCAGTATTTT. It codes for CASSQEGLATDTQYF.

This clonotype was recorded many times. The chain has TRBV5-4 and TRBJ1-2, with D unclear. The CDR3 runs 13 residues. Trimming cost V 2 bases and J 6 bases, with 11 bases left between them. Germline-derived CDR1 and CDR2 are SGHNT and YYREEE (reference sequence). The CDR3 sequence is CASSFLSRDGYTF. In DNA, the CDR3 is TGTGCCAGCAGCTTTTTATCCCGAGATGGCTACACCTTC.

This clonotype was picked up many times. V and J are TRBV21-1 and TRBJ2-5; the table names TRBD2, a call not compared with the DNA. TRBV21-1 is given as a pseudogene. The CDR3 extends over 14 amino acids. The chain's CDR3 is CASSKGTTSGGQYF. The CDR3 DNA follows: TGTGCCAGCAGCAAAGGGACCACTAGCGGGGGGCAATACTTC.

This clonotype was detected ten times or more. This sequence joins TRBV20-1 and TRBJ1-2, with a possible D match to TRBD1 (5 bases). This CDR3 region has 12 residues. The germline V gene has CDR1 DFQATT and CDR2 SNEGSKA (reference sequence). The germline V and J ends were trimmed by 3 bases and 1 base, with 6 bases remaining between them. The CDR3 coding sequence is TGCAGTGCTAGGGACAATAACTATGGCTACACCTTC. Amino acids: CSARDNNYGYTF.

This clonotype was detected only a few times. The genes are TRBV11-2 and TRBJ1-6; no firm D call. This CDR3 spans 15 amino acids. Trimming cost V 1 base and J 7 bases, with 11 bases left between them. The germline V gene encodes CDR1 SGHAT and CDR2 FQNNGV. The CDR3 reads CASSLVGRLNSPLHF. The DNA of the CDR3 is TGTGCCAGCAGCTTAGTGGGCAGATTAAATTCACCCCTCCACTTT.

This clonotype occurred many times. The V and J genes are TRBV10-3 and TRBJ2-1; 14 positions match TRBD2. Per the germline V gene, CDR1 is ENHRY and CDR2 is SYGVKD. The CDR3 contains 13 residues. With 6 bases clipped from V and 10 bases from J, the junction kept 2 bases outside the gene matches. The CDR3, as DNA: TGTGCCATCAGGGGACTAGCGGGGGAAGAGCAGTTCTTC. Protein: CAIRGLAGEEQFF.

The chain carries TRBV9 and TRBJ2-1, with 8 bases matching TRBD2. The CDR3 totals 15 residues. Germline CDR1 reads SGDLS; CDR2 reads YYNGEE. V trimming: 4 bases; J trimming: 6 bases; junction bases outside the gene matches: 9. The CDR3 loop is CASSPRSGSRNEQFF. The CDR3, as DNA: TGTGCCAGCAGCCCTCGGAGCGGGAGCCGCAATGAGCAGTTCTTC.

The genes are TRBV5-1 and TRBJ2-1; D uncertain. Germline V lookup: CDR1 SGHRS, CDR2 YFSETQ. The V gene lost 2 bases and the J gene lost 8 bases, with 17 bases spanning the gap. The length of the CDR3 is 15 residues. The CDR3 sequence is CASSLGLGQSHEQFF. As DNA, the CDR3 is TGCGCCAGCAGCTTAGGGCTCGGCCAATCCCATGAGCAGTTCTTC.

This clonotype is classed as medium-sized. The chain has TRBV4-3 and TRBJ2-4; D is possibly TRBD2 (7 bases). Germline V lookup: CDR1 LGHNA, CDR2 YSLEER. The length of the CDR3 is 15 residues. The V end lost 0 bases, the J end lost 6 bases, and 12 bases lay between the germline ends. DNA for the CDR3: TGCGCCAGCAGCCAAGATTTCGGGGGGCCAAACATTCAGTACTTC. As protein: CASSQDFGGPNIQYF.

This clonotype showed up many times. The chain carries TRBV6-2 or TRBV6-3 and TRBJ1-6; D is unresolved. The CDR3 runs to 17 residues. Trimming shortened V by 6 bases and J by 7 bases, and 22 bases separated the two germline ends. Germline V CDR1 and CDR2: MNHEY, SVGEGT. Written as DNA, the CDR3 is TGTGCCAGCAGACCGTCCGGAGGTGCCGGAATAAATTCACCCCTCCACTTT. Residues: CASRPSGGAGINSPLHF.

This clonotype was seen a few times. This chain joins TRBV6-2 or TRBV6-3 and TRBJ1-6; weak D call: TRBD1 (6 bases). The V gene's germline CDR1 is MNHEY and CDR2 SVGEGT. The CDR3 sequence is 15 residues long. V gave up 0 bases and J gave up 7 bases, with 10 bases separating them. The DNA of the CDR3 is TGTGCCAGCAGTTACTCGGGGGCGGACAATTCACCCCTCCACTTT. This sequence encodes CASSYSGADNSPLHF.

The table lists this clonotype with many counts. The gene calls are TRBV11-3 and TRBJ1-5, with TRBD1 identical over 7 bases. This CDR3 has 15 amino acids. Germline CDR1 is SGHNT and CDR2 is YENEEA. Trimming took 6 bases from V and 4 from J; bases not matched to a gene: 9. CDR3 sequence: CASSLGTAINQPQHF. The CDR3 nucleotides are TGTGCCAGCAGTCTCGGGACAGCCATTAATCAGCCCCAGCATTTT.

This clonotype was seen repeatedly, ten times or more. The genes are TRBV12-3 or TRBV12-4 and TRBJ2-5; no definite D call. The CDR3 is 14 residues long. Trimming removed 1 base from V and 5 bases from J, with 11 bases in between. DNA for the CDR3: TGTGCCAGCAGTTTAGAGGGTAGCACGGAGACCCAGTACTTC. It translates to CASSLEGSTETQYF.

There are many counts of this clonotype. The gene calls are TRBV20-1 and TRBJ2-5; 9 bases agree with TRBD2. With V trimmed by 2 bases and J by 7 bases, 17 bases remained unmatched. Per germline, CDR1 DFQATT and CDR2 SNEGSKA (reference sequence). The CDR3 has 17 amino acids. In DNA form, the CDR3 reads TGCAGTGCTAGAAGGGATCGGACTAGCGCCGGTAACGGGACCCAGTACTTC. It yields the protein CSARRDRTSAGNGTQYF.